This record covers a single TCR beta chain. The antigen remains undetermined. This sample was taken from a study of cytomegalovirus exposure and HLA in healthy donors. Notes on the study in general: Generally TCR sequences proved uncommon, though certain public TCRs appeared in numerous donors. The listing of 150 to 200 TCR beta chains classed them as cytomegalovirus-associated.

Germline loops: CDR1 MNHEY, CDR2 SMNVEV (reference sequence). CDR3 length: 14 amino acids. V lost 4 bases to trimming and J lost 7 bases, with 11 bases between them. Vbeta (60) and Jbeta (13) primers were used in the PCR. Clones were sequenced by immunoSEQ multiplex PCR, and TCRdb holds only the in-frame ones, with some missing. The table has about 210,000 clones, about 80% seen once. The sequence was obtained from a woman between 45 and 60 years old in good health and CMV-seropositive. Sequences were obtained from PBMCs. The genes are TRBV27 and TRBJ1-6; D is possibly TRBD1 (5 bases). Here the CDR3 reads CASSWGVPNSPLHF. CDR3 nucleotides: TGTGCCAGCAGTTGGGGGGTACCCAATTCACCCCTCCACTTT.